This entry lists 5 T cell receptor beta chains sequenced from one sample in a study of T cells in localized non-small cell lung cancer. Produced via immunoSEQ multiplex PCR; TCRdb's table is partial and in-frame only. The data contain 2,000 or so clones, 37% of them singletons. The specimen comprised lung tumor tissue, sampled before any cancer treatment. Every receptor here comes from a female donor older than 55 with stage I lung adenocarcinoma.

This clone is large in the sample. The chain couples TRBV18 to TRBJ2-5; weak D call: TRBD1 (5 bases). The V and J ends lost 3 bases and 5 bases respectively, with 13 bases between them. Per the germline V gene, CDR1 is KGHSH and CDR2 is LQKENI. This CDR3 region has 14 residues. The CDR3: CASSPQGFFETQYF. CDR3 nucleotide sequence: TGTGCCAGCTCACCCCAGGGTTTCTTCGAGACCCAGTACTTC.

In this sample, this clone turned up a few times. The chain combines TRBV10-2 with TRBJ2-1; 9 bases match TRBD2. Germline CDR1 and CDR2: WSHSY and SAAADI. The CDR3 is 13 amino acids. The J segment lost 5 bases and the V segment lost 8 bases, leaving 4 bases of the junction unmatched. CDR3 in amino acids: CASSSGVNNEQFF. In DNA form, the CDR3 reads TGCGCCAGCTCTAGCGGGGTAAACAATGAGCAGTTCTTC.

The chain couples TRBV15 to TRBJ1-2, with TRBD1 matching over 8 bases. In germline, CDR1 is LNHNV, CDR2 YYDKDF (reference sequence). This CDR3 region has 17 residues. The junction had 12 bases not matched to a gene; V was cut back by 4 bases and J by 2 bases. CDR3 amino acids: CATSIEGTGKGNYGYTF. The DNA for the CDR3 is TGTGCCACCAGCATCGAGGGGACAGGCAAAGGGAACTATGGCTACACCTTC.

This sequence joins TRBV11-3 and TRBJ1-5, with 7 positions matching TRBD1. The germline gives CDR1 SGHNT, CDR2 YENEEA. After removal of 5 bases from V and 6 bases from J, the junction contained 7 bases not matched to a gene. The CDR3 has 14 amino acids. CDR3 bases: TGTGCCAGCAGCCCAGGGGGTCTCACTCAGCCCCAGCATTTT. As protein: CASSPGGLTQPQHF.

The gene calls are TRBV18 and TRBJ2-5, with D maybe TRBD2 (6 bases). V lost 3 bases and J lost 3, with 11 bases in between. The CDR3 totals 14 residues. The germline CDR1 and CDR2 sequences are KGHSH and LQKENI. The CDR3 protein is CASSPTRGEETQYF. CDR3 coding DNA: TGTGCCAGCTCACCGACTAGAGGGGAAGAGACCCAGTACTTC.